These 11 T cell receptor beta chains share one sample of origin, sequenced in a study of blood T cell repertoires in COVID-19. Produced via immunoSEQ multiplex PCR; TCRdb's table is partial and in-frame only. The sample holds over 150,000 clones, around 74% seen once. Sequencing was performed on peripheral blood. The receptors derive from a woman older than 75 with acute or convalescent COVID-19.

This chain links TRBV19 with TRBJ2-7; 8 bases align to TRBD2. V gave up 3 bases and J gave up 6 bases; unmatched junction bases: 7. Germline V lookup: CDR1 LNHDA, CDR2 SQIVND (reference sequence). The CDR3 sequence is 14 residues long. Written as DNA, the CDR3 is TGTGCCAGTAGTATGGTAGCGGGAAAGGTCGAGCAGTACTTC. It encodes CASSMVAGKVEQYF.

The rearrangement joins TRBV6-1 to TRBJ2-5, with a weak D call TRBD1 (5 bases). The V and J ends lost 0 bases and 5 bases respectively, with 10 bases between them. The CDR3 has 14 amino acids. Germline V CDR1 and CDR2: MNHNS, SASEGT. CDR3 loop: CASSEATGWETQYF. The CDR3 nucleotides are TGTGCCAGCAGTGAAGCTACAGGCTGGGAGACCCAGTACTTC.

Only a few counts were recorded for this clone. V gene TRBV4-2 combines with J gene TRBJ2-1; the D gene is possibly TRBD2 (6 bases). The CDR3 is 15 residues long. Germline CDR1 reads LGHNA; CDR2 reads YNFKEQ. Trimming pared 6 bases from V and 7 bases from J, leaving 19 bases between. The CDR3 loop reads CASRPTSWSINEQFF. CDR3 sequence (DNA): TGTGCCAGCAGGCCGACTAGTTGGAGTATAAATGAGCAGTTCTTC.

This rearrangement joins TRBV3-1 (or the pseudogene TRBV3-2) to TRBJ2-7, with unresolved D. This CDR3 has 16 residues. Germline loops: CDR1 LGHDT, CDR2 YNNKEL (reference sequence). Trimming left V 1 base short and J 0 bases short, with 13 bases between. The CDR3, as DNA: TGTGCCAGCAGCCAAGGATACGACTGGAGCTCCTACGAGCAGTACTTC. Its protein is CASSQGYDWSSYEQYF.

The chain carries TRBV6-6 and TRBJ2-7; tentatively, D is TRBD1 (5 bases). Germline lookup yields CDR1 MNHNY and CDR2 SVGAGI (reference sequence). The CDR3 is made up of 16 amino acids. V was cut by 6 bases and J by 2 bases, with 20 bases left in between. CDR3 sequence (DNA): TGTGCCAGCAGCCCACAGGTACGGCAGATCCCCTACGAGCAGTACTTC. This sequence encodes CASSPQVRQIPYEQYF.

The chain carries TRBV27 and TRBJ1-1; D unclear. Germline CDR1 and CDR2: MNHEY and SMNVEV (reference sequence). There are 13 residues in the CDR3. V was pared by 3 bases and J by 5 bases, with 10 bases between. As DNA, the CDR3 is TGTGCCAGCAGTTTGGAGAGAGGGACTGAAGCTTTCTTT. This sequence encodes CASSLERGTEAFF.

This clone was observed a single time. The rearrangement links TRBV5-6 to TRBJ1-2; possibly TRBD1 for D (5 bases). Germline CDR1 is SGHDT and CDR2 is YYEEEE. CDR3 length: 14 residues. V was trimmed by 2 bases and J by 2 bases, leaving 10 bases between them. CDR3 residues: CASSFPNRNYGYTF. CDR3 coding DNA: TGTGCCAGCAGCTTCCCTAACAGGAACTATGGCTACACCTTC.

This chain uses TRBV10-3 with TRBJ2-1, with 9 bases fitting TRBD1. Germline assignment: CDR1 ENHRY and CDR2 SYGVKD. The CDR3 covers 15 residues. Unmatched junction bases numbered 10, after V lost 6 bases and J lost 7 bases. CDR3 DNA sequence: TGTGCCATCAGCTTGCCGGGACAGGGAACGAATGAGCAGTTCTTC. Translating gives CAISLPGQGTNEQFF.

CDR3 nucleotides: TGTGCCAGTAGTACGACTAGCGGGGGGAAAGAGACCCAGTACTTC. It is translated as CASSTTSGGKETQYF. The rearrangement links TRBV19 to TRBJ2-5, with 13 bases matching TRBD2. V shed 4 bases, J shed 3 bases, and the junction held 2 bases outside the gene matches. CDR3 size: 15 residues. Germline values: CDR1 LNHDA, CDR2 SQIVND (reference sequence).

V usage is TRBV27 and J usage is TRBJ1-1; 7 bases are a match to TRBD1. The CDR3 sequence is 16 residues long. CDR1 MNHEY and CDR2 SMNVEV come from the germline V gene (reference sequence). J lost 3 bases, V lost 1 base, and 8 bases had no gene match. CDR3 nucleotides: TGTGCCAGCAGTTTATTCGGAACAGGGGTGTACACTGAAGCTTTCTTT. It translates to CASSLFGTGVYTEAFF.

V gene TRBV21-1 combines with J gene TRBJ1-5; the table's D call, TRBD1, was not checked against the DNA. TRBV21-1 is a recognized pseudogene. The CDR3 loop spans 15 amino acids. The chain's CDR3 is CASSPRTGDHQPQHF. CDR3 nucleotide sequence: TGTGCCAGCAGCCCTCGGACAGGGGACCATCAGCCCCAGCATTTT.